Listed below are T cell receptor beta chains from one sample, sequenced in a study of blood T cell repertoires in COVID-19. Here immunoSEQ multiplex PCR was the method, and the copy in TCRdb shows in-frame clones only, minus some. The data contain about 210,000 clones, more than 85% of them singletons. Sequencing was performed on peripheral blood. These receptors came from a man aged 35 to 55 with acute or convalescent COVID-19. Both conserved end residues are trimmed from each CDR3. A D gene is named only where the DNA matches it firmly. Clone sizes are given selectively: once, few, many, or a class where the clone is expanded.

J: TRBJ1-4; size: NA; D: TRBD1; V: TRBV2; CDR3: ASSPRQGHDEKLF
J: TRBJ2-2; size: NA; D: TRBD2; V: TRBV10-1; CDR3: ARRTSGRASVVGELF
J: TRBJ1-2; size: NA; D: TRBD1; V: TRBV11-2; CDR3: ASSLGQGRGGYT
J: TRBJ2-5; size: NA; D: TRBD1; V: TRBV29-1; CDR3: SVTGTGGETQY
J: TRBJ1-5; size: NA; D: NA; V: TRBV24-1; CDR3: ATSDLIRRDHDSNQPQH
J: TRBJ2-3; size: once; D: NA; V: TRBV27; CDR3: ASSLDIGNADTQY
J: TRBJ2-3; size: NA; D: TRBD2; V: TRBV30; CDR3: AWSRRTSGPWRGTDTQY
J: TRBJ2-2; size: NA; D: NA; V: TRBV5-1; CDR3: ASSLLTALDTGELF
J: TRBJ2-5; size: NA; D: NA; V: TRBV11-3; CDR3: ASSQQGQGTQY
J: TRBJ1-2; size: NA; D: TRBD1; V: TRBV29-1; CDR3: SVWGGQEIVYT
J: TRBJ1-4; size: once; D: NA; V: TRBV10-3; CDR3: AIQNQTNEKLF
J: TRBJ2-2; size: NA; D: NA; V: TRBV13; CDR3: ASSPLPGETGELF
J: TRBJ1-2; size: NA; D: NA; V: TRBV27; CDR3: ASSTGKGYT
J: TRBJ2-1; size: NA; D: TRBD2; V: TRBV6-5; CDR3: ASSPGTSGRF
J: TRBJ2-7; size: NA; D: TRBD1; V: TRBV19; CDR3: ASSLRDRDYEQY
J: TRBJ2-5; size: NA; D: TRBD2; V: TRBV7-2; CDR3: ASSLASSPGGRRYQETQY
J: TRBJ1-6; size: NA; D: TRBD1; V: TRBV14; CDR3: ASSHDGTVRYSPLH
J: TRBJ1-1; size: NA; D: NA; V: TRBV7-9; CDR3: ASSLARGNTEAF
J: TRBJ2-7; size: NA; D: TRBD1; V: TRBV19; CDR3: ASSIDSGTGFYEQY
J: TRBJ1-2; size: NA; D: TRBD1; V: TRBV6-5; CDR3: ASSPDRGYGYT
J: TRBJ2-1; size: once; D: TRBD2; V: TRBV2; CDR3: ASVEREGLQQF
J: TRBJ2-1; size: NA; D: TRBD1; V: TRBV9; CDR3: ASSVRQGVGDEQF
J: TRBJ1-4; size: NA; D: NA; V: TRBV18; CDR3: ASSKQGVELF
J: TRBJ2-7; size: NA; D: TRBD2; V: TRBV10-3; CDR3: AITSETTTGEQY
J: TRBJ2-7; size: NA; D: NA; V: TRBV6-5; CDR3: ASTPTFSSYEQY
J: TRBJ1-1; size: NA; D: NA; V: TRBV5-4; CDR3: ASSLGHVNTEAF
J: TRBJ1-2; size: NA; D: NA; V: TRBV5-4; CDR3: ASSFWQGPYGYT
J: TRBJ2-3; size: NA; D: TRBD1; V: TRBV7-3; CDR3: ASSQTGALSLTDTQY
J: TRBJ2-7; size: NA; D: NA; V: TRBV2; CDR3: ASSERDYEQY
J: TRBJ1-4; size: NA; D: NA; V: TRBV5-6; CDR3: ASSAQDATNEKLF
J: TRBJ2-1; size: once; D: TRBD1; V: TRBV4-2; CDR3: ASSQVRTGGLDEQF
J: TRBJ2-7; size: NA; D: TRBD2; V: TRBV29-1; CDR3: SVEQGEGYEQY
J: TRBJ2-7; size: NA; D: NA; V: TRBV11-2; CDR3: ASSLGEAYPYEQY
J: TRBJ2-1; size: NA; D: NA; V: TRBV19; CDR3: ASSHLSNEQF
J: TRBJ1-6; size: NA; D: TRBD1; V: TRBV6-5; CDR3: ASSYDRGRDSPLH
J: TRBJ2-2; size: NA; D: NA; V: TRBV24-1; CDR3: ATRGTLLTGELF
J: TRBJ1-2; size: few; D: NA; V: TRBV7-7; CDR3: ASSSRGGYT
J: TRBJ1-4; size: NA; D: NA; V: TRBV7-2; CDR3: ASKRGQANEKLF
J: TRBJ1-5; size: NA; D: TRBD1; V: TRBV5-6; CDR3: ASSLAAGGLSNQPQH